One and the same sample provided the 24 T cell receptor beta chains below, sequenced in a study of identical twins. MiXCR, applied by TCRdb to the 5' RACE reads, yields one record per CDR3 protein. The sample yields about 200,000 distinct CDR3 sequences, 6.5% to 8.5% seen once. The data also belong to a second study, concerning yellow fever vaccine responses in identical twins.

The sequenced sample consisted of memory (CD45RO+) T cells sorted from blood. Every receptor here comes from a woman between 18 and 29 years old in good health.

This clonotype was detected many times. The CDR3 is CSAQGGGGNIQYF. In DNA, the CDR3 is TGCAGTGCTCAAGGAGGGGGAGGAAACATTCAGTACTTC. The genes are TRBV20-1 and TRBJ2-4; D is possibly TRBD1 or TRBD2 (6 bases each). This CDR3 spans 13 amino acids. Germline assignment: CDR1 DFQATT and CDR2 SNEGSKA (reference sequence). V was trimmed by 5 bases and J by 6 bases, leaving 14 bases between them.

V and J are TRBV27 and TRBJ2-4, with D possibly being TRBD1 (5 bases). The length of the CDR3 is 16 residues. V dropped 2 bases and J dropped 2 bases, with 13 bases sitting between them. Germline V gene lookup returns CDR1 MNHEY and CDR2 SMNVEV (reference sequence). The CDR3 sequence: CASSLPNSGSKNIQYF. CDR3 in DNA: TGTGCCAGCAGTTTACCGAATTCAGGGTCCAAAAACATTCAGTACTTC.

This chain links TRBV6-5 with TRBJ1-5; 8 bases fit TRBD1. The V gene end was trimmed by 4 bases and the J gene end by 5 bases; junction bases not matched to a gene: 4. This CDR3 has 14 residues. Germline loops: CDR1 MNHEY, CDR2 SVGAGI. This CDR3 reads CASSSDRGYQPQHF. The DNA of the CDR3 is TGTGCCAGCAGTTCCGACAGGGGATATCAGCCCCAGCATTTT.

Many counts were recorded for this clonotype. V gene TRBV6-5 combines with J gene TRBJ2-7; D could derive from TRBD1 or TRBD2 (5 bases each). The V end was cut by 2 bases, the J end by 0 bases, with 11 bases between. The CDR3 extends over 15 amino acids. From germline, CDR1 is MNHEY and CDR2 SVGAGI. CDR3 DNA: TGTGCCAGCAGTTACCCGGGACGCCTCTCCTACGAGCAGTACTTC. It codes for CASSYPGRLSYEQYF.

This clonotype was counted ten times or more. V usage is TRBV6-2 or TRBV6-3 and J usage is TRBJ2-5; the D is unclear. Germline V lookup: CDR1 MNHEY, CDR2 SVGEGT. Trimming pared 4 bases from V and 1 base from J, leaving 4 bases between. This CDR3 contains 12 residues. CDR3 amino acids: CASSFLQETQYF. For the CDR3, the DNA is TGTGCCAGCAGTTTCCTCCAAGAGACCCAGTACTTC.

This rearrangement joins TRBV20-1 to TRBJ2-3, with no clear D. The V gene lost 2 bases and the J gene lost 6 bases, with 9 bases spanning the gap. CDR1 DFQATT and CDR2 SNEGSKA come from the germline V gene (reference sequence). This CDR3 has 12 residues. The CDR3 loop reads CSARHSVDTQYF. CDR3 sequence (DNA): TGCAGTGCTAGACATTCAGTGGATACGCAGTATTTT.

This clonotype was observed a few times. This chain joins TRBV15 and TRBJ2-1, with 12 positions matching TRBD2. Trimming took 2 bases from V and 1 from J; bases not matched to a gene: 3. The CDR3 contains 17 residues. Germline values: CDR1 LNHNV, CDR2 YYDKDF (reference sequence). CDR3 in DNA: TGTGCCACCAGCAGACTAGCGGGGGGGCGTTCCTACAATGAGCAGTTCTTC. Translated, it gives CATSRLAGGRSYNEQFF.

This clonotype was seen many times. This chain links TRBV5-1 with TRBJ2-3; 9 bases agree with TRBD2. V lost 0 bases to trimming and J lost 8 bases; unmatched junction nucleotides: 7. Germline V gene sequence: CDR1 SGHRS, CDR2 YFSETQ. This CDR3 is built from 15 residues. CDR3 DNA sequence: TGCGCCAGCAGCTTGGAGACTAGCGGTTCCCCTACGCAGTATTTT. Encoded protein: CASSLETSGSPTQYF.

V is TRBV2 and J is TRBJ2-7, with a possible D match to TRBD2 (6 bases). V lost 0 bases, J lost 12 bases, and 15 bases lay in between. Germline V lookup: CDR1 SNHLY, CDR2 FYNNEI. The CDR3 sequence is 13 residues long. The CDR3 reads CASSEAGLYPRYF. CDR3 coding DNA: TGTGCCAGCAGTGAAGCAGGACTATATCCCCGGTACTTC. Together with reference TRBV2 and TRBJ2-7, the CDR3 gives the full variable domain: EPEVTQTPSHQVTQMGQEVILRCVPISNHLYFYWYRQILGQKVEFLVSFYNNEISEKSEIFDDQFSVERPDGSNFTLKIRSTKLEDSAMYFCASSEAGLYPRYFGPGTRLTVT.

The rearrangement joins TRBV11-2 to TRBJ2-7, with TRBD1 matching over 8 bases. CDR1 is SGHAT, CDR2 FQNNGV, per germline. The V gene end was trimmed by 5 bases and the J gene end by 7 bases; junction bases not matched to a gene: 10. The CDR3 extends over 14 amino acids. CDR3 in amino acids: CASSQGSDRAEQYF. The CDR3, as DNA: TGTGCCAGCAGCCAGGGGTCGGACAGGGCGGAGCAGTACTTC.

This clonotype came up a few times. This CDR3 reads CASSLRMSISYEQYF. In DNA, the CDR3 is TGTGCCAGCAGCTTAAGAATGTCAATTTCCTACGAGCAGTACTTC. The chain is built from TRBV7-8 and TRBJ2-7; no definite D call. This CDR3 is built from 15 residues. The germline V gene encodes CDR1 SGHVS and CDR2 FQNEAQ. Trimming removed 2 bases from V and 1 base from J, with 12 bases in between.

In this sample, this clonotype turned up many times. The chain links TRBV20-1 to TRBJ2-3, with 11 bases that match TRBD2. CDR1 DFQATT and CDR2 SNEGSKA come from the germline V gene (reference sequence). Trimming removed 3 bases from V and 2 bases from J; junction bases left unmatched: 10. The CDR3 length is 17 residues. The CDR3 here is CSARLPSTSGVTDTQYF. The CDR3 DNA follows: TGCAGTGCTAGGCTCCCTTCGACTAGCGGGGTCACAGATACGCAGTATTTT.

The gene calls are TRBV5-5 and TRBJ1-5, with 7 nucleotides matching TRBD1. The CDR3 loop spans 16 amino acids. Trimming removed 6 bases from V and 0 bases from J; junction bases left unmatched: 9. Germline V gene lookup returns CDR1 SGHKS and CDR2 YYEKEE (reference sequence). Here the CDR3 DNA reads TGTGCCAGCACTTCGACAGGGAAACTTAGCAATCAGCCCCAGCATTTT. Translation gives CASTSTGKLSNQPQHF.

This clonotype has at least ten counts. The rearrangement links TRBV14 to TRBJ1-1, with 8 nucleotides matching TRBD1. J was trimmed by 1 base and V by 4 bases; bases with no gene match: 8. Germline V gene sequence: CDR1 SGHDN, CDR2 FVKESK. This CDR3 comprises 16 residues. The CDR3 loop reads CASSLITGGPNTEAFF. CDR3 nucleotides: TGTGCCAGCAGCCTTATAACAGGGGGACCGAACACTGAAGCTTTCTTT.

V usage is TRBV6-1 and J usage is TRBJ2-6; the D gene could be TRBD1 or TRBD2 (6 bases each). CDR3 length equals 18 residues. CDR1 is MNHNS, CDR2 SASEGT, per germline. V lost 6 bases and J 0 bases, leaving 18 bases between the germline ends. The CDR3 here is CASSAGQGLTSGANVLTF. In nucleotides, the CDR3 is TGTGCCAGCAGCGCGGGGCAGGGGCTCACCTCTGGGGCCAACGTCCTGACTTTC.

The CDR3 here is CASSLTPGSGVTDTQYF. The CDR3 DNA reads as TGTGCCAGCAGCCTCACCCCAGGGAGCGGGGTAACAGATACGCAGTATTTT. The chain uses TRBV6-1 and TRBJ2-3, with TRBD2 identical over 7 bases. V lost 6 bases to trimming and J lost 3 bases; unmatched junction nucleotides: 15. The germline V gene has CDR1 MNHNS and CDR2 SASEGT. CDR3 length equals 17 residues.

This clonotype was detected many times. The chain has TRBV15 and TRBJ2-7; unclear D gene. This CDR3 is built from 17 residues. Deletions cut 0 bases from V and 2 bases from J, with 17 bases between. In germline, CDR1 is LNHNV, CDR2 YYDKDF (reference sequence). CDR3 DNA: TGTGCCACCAGCAGAGATTTGGCCCAAATTGCGCCCTACGAGCAGTACTTC. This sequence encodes CATSRDLAQIAPYEQYF.

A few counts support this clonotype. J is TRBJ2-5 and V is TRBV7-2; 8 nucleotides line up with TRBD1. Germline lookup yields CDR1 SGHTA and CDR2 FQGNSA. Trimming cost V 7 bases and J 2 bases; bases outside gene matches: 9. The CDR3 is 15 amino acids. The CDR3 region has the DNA TGTGCCAGCACCGTAAGGACAGGGCCTCAAGAGACCCAGTACTTC. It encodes CASTVRTGPQETQYF.

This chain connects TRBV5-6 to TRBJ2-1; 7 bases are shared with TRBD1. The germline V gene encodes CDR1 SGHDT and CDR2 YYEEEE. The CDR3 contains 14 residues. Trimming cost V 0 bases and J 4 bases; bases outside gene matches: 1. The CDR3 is CASSLAGQYNEQFF. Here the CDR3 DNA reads TGTGCCAGCAGCTTGGCGGGACAGTACAATGAGCAGTTCTTC.

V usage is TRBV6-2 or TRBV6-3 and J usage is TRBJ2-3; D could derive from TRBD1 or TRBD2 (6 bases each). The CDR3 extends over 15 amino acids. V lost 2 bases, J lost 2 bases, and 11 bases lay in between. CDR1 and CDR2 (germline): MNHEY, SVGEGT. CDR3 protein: CASSYGGRVTDTQYF. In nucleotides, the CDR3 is TGTGCCAGCAGTTACGGGGGGCGAGTCACAGATACGCAGTATTTT.

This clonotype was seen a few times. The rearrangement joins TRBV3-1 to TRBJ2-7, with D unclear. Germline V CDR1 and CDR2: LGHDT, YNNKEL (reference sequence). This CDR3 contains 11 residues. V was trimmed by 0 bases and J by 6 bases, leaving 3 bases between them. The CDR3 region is CASSQDAEQYF. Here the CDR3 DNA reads TGTGCCAGCAGCCAAGACGCCGAGCAGTACTTC.

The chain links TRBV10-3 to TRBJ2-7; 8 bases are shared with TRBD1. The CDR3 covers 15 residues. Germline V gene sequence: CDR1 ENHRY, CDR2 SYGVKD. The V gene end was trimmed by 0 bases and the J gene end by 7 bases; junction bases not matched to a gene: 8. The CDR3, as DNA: TGTGCCATCAGTGAGTCGGCGCAGGGGGCCCGGGAGCAGTACTTC. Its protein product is CAISESAQGAREQYF.

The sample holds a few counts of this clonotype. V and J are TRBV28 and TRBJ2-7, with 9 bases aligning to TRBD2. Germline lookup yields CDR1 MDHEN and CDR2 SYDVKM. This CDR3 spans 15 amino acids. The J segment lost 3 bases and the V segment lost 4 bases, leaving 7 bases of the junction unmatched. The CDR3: CASSCRLAESYEQYF. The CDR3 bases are TGTGCCAGCAGTTGCCGACTAGCGGAGAGCTACGAGCAGTACTTC.

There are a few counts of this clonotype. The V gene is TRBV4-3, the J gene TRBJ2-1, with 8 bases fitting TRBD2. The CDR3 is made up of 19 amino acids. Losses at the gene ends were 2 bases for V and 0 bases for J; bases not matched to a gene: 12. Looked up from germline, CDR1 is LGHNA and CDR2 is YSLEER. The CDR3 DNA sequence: TGCGCCAGCAGCCAACGTAGGAGCGGGGGTTTTAGCTCCTACAATGAGCAGTTCTTC. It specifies CASSQRRSGGFSSYNEQFF.